This record covers a single TCR beta chain. Its antigen remains unidentified. This CDR3 is 12 amino acids long. The germline CDR1 and CDR2 sequences are SEHNR and FQNEAQ (reference sequence). Trimming took 0 bases from V and 10 from J, leaving 7 bases between them. The record originates from a study of cytomegalovirus exposure and HLA in healthy donors. Study conclusions and caveats: According to an earlier analysis, most TCR beta V segments yielded productive rearrangements about 87% or about 30% of the time. It is likely that the observed cluster of highly shared sequence variants was a sequencing artifact.

The PCR was carried out with 60 Vbeta primers and 13 Jbeta primers. Generated by immunoSEQ multiplex PCR, the TCRdb table keeps only in-frame clones and is missing some. The top ten clones hold about 13% of a sample with 170,000 or so clones, roughly 80% of them seen once. The chain couples TRBV7-9 to TRBJ2-1; D gene uncertain. This receptor was identified in a woman aged 45-65 years in good health and CMV-seropositive. Sequencing was performed on PBMCs. For the CDR3, the DNA is TGTGCCAGCAGCTTAGCGCGCAGGGAGCAGTTCTTC. This translates into CASSLARREQFF. The full variable domain, in which reference TRBV7-9 and TRBJ2-1 provide the parts outside the CDR3, is DTGVSQNPRHKITKRGQNVTFRCDPISEHNRLYWYRQTLGQGPEFLTYFQNEAQLEKSRLLSDRFSAERPKGSFSTLEIQRTEQGDSAMYLCASSLARREQFFGPGTRLTVL.